The present entry profiles one TCR beta chain with its context. Antigen: not known. This PCR relied on a set of 60 Vbeta primers and 13 Jbeta primers. The method was immunoSEQ multiplex PCR; TCRdb's version includes in-frame clones alone and lacks a portion of them. Among 130,000 to 150,000 clones listed, about 79% were seen once. This sample is part of a study of cytomegalovirus exposure and HLA in healthy donors. The CDR3 runs 15 residues. The ends lost 8 bases at V and 1 base at J; junction bases unmatched: 8. CDR1 and CDR2 (germline): SEHNR, FQNEAQ (reference sequence). Overall study results and limits: Analysis performed later found under 20,000 TCR beta sequences associated with HLA alleles at 0.05 false discovery rate.

The sample was PBMCs. The chain joins TRBV7-9 to TRBJ2-5; 9 positions agree with TRBD1. The sequence was collected from a woman under 40 in good health and CMV-seronegative. CDR3 sequence: CASPPATGGQETQYF. In nucleotides, the CDR3 is TGTGCCAGCCCACCCGCGACAGGGGGCCAAGAGACCCAGTACTTC.